This record looks at one T cell receptor beta chain sequence and its context. No cognate antigen has been identified for it. No per-base quality is available; no much larger clone lies one base away. Libraries came from the immunoSEQ multiplex PCR assay. In the authors' own workflow: During preprocessing, nonproductive sequences were discarded, as were any CDR3s that did not begin with C, did not end with F or W, or were shorter than 7 amino acids. The MANAFEST web app identified antigen-specific clonotypes based on expansion compared with the reference and other culture wells. A clone was considered positive if the clone showed significant expansion compared with the reference culture in 2 of 3 replicate wells at an FDR below 0.05. To be called positive, a clone also had to show significant expansion compared with every other tandem well and an odds ratio greater than 5. Pairwise Levenshtein distance, computed with the stringdist R package after three terminal residues were trimmed from each end, was used as the measure of CDR3 homology. The clones in this table, taken by TCRdb from immuneACCESS, are in-frame only. Not every clone is retained; where verified, under half of the shortfall comes from an unresolved V gene, and the cause of the rest is unknown. V and J calls and clone size are as listed in that table; D and trimming were resolved from the DNA. For this sample there are over 25,000 clones; about 73% appear just once. Of the sample, approximately 20% is held by the ten largest clones.

This sample is drawn from a study of CD4 T cells in relation to SARS-CoV-2 and coronaviruses (dated by TCRdb to the early 2020s). For context, the study as a whole: In the ViraFEST assay, PBMCs were cultured with antigen for about 11 days, after which TCR beta CDR3s were sequenced to identify clonal expansions specific to the antigen. An HIV-1 Nef peptide pool or a culture without peptide was used as the negative reference condition. HLA restriction was mapped for shared crossreactive spike epitopes using patient-derived lymphoblastoid cell lines. At the level of individual TCR clonotypes, the study measured memory CD4+ T cell crossreactivity between SARS-CoV-2 spike protein and common cold coronavirus spike proteins. The Adaptive Biotechnologies TCR-sequencing kit was used for samples from a few pre-COVID donors and for the naive versus memory experiments, whereas the other data were Illumina-based. A different, Illumina-based TCR-beta assay was used to sequence expansion assays from other donors in the study.

What the research found in general, with its limitations: Because no donor provided both pre-pandemic and post-infection samples, tracing the source of pre-existing responses was limited. Since the crossreactivity analysis centred on spike protein, crossreactivity against other viral proteins was not assessed. In around two thirds of donors, memory CD4+ clonotypes turned up that crossrecognized SARS-CoV-2 and at least one common cold coronavirus spike. Significantly weaker SARS-CoV-2-driven expansion was shown by crossreactive clones than by monoreactive clones, consistent with antigenic imprinting. Small numbers of patients and of tested TCRs were a limitation of the study.

In the germline V gene (reference sequence), CDR1 corresponds to MNHEY and CDR2 to SMNVEV. The CDR3 goes from the cysteine to the phenylalanine over 18 residues. Only the CDR3 part of the read is kept: 54 bases, read in frame from the first base. The germline V and J ends show losses of 4 bases and 0 bases respectively, and no gene match explains 8 bases of the junction. CD4+ T cells from unexposed donors were collected before the COVID-19 pandemic (2011-2018). Following 10 days of culture, the EasySep CD4+ T cell isolation kit was used to isolate CD4+ T cells. As cell numbers permitted, CD4+ T cells from unexposed donors were tested for reactivity to SARS-CoV-2 S and N and to four common cold coronavirus spike pools. Each well held approximately 2.1 million PBMCs cultured in IMDM containing around 4.9% human AB serum and around 10 IU/ml IL-2. Half of the culture medium was replaced with fresh IL-2-containing medium on days 3 and 7. Each peptide culture condition was generally run in triplicate replicate wells. The leukapheresis product used for the unexposed donors was purchased from a commercial source. Ficoll-Paque PLUS gradient centrifugation was used to isolate PBMCs from leukapheresis product or whole blood. PBMCs were either cryopreserved at -140 degrees C or used fresh in the expansion assay. The QIAamp Micro DNA Kit was used to extract genomic DNA from the CD4+ T cells.

Sequencing used CD4+ T cells from PBMCs, cultured in vitro. This sequence was found in a human donor in good health. Rearrangement joined TRBV27 to TRBJ2-6; TRBD1 matches 8 bases in the middle. The CDR3 sequence is CASSYSRGLGSGANVLTF. DNA sequence: TGTGCCAGCAGTTACAGCAGGGGGCTGGGCTCTGGGGCCAACGTCCTGACTTTC.